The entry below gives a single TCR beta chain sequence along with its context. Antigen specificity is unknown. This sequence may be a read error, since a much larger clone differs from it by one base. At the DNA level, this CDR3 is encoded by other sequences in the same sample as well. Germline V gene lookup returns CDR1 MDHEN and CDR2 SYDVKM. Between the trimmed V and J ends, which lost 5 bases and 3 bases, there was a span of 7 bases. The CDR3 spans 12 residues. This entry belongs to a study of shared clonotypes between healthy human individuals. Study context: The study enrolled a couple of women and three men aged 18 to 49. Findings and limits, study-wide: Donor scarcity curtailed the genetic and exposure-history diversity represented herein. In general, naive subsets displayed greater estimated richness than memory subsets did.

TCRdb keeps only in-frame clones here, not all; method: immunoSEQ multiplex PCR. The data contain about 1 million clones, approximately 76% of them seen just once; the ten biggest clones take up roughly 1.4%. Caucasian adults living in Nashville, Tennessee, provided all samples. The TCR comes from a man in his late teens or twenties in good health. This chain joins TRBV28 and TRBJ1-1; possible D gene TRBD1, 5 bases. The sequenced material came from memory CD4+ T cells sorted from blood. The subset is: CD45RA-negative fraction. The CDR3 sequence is CASSVGDTEAFF. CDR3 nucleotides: TGTGCCAGCAGTGTGGGGGACACTGAAGCTTTCTTT.